This TCR beta chain was retrieved from a study of blood T cells in healthy people across ages. Study-wide findings and caveats: A roughly linear age-dependent decrease characterized TCR beta diversity per million T cells. Whereas aged donors had fewer naive CD4+ cells, long-lived donors had more of them and higher diversity.

To note about this clonotype: Its antigen is not identified.

CDR1 SQVTM and CDR2 ANQGSEA come from the germline V gene. V lost 6 bases and J 0 bases, leaving 11 bases between the germline ends. This CDR3 contains 13 residues. Through a sample-barcoded 5' primer and a J-beta primer mix, a second PCR was run for about 6 to 11 cycles. The authors tagged each cDNA molecule using a template-switch adaptor with 12 random nucleotides. TCRdb passed the 5' RACE reads through MiXCR, listing each CDR3 protein once. The table records hundreds of thousands of distinct CDR3 sequences, approximately 30% of them present only once. The receptor's source is a woman of 80 years or more in good health. The sequencing input was blood. The genes are TRBV29-1 and TRBJ1-1, with D perhaps matching TRBD1 (5 bases). CDR3 protein: CSVDDSLNTEAFF. The CDR3 DNA reads as TGCAGCGTGGATGACAGTTTGAACACTGAAGCTTTCTTT.